Detailed here is one TCR beta chain. What it binds is unknown. PCR amplification relied on 60 Vbeta primers (plus 13 Jbeta primers). Sequencing was performed with immunoSEQ multiplex PCR; in TCRdb, only in-frame clones are kept and a portion is missing. The repertoire includes some 150,000 clones, about 80% of them detected once, and around 6.6% sits in the top ten. These data come from a study of cytomegalovirus exposure and HLA in healthy donors. About the research overall: HLA-typed donors contributed approximately 92 million unique TCRs, which were held in an early data release.

CDR1 is LNHNV and CDR2 is YYDKDF in the germline V gene (reference sequence). CDR3 length: 18 residues. The junction had 9 bases not matched to a gene; V was cut back by 2 bases and J by 2 bases. Broader study findings: A cluster of highly shared sequence variants was likely a sequencing artifact.

The gene calls are TRBV15 and TRBJ2-1; 10 bases line up with TRBD1. The clonotype comes from a woman aged 50 to 60 in good health and CMV-seropositive. What was sequenced was PBMCs. The CDR3 is CATSRFLTGQGTYNEQFF. In nucleotides, the CDR3 is TGTGCCACCAGCAGATTTCTTACGGGACAGGGGACCTACAATGAGCAGTTCTTC.